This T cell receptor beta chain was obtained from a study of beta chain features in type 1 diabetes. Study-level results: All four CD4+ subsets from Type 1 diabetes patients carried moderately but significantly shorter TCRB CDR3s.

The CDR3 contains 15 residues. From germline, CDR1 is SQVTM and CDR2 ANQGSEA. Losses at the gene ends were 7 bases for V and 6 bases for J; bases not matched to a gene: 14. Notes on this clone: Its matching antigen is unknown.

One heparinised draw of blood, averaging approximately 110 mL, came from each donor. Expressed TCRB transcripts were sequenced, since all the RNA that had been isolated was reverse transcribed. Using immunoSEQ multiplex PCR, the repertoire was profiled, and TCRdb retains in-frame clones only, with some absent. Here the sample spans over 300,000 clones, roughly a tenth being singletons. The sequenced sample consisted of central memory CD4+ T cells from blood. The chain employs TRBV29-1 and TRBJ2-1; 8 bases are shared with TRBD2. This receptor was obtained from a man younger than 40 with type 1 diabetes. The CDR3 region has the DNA TGCAGCGCCGAAAACGGGGGGGCACTAGCCAATGAGCAGTTCTTC. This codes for CSAENGGALANEQFF.